This T cell receptor (beta chain) is from a study of T cell responses to AZD1222 COVID-19 vaccine. Overall study results and limits: Repertoire collection took place solely once the T cell response had peaked.

The CDR3 extends over 13 amino acids. The germline CDR1 and CDR2 sequences are SGHRS and YFSETQ. The V end was cut by 1 base, the J end by 3 bases, with 7 bases between. The protocol was immunoSEQ multiplex PCR, while the TCRdb copy is restricted to in-frame clones and leaves out a portion. The table shows about 140,000 clones, with 70% to 90% occurring only once. Comments on this clone: No antigen is known for it.

This receptor was identified in an adult in good health. Sequencing was performed on peripheral blood, taken on day 0 of AZD1222 vaccination. The chain employs TRBV5-1 and TRBJ1-1; possibly TRBD1 for D (5 bases). CDR3 protein: CASSLRGYTEAFF. DNA for the CDR3: TGCGCCAGCAGCTTGAGGGGCTACACTGAAGCTTTCTTT.